This T cell receptor (beta chain) was obtained from a study of T cell responses to AZD1222 COVID-19 vaccine. Clones were sequenced by immunoSEQ multiplex PCR, and TCRdb holds only the in-frame ones, with some missing. The sample holds some 110,000 clones; approximately 88% are singletons and the top ten take roughly 4.2%. Study-level points and caveats: Spike-specific TCR breadth and depth were elevated following two AZD1222 doses. Only a handful of individuals given AZD1222 were seropositive at baseline.

This clone was counted between two and nine times. The antigen remains undetermined. This CDR3 contains 14 residues. Germline CDR1 reads SGHVS; CDR2 reads FQNEAQ. V gave up 3 bases and J gave up 5 bases; unmatched junction bases: 4. The chain has TRBV7-8 and TRBJ1-5; 7 bases align to TRBD1. The clonotype originates from an adult in good health. Specimen: peripheral blood, collected on day 0 of AZD1222 vaccination. CDR3 sequence reads: CASSLRGPDQPQHF. As DNA, the CDR3 is TGTGCCAGCAGCTTGAGGGGGCCGGATCAGCCCCAGCATTTT.